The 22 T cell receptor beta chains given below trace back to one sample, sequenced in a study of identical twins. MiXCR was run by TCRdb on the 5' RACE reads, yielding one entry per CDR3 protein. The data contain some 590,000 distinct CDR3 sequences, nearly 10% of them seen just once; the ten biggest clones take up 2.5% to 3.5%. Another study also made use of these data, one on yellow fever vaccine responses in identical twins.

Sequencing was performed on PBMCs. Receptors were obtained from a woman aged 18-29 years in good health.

The CDR3 DNA reads TGTGCCAGCAGCTTCATGGGACTAGCGGGAGGATCCTATGAGCAGTTCTTC. Translating it yields CASSFMGLAGGSYEQFF. This sequence joins TRBV7-2 and TRBJ2-1; 15 bases line up with TRBD2. This CDR3 contains 17 residues. The germline CDR1 and CDR2 sequences are SGHTA and FQGNSA. Trimming at V came to 3 bases and at J to 8 bases, leaving 8 bases not matched to a gene.

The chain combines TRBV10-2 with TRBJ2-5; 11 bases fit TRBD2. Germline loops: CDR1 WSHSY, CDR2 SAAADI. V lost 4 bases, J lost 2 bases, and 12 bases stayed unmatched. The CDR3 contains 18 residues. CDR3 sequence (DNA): TGCGCCAGCAGTGCAATCCGGACTAGCGGGCTATTTCAAGAGACCCAGTACTTC. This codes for CASSAIRTSGLFQETQYF.

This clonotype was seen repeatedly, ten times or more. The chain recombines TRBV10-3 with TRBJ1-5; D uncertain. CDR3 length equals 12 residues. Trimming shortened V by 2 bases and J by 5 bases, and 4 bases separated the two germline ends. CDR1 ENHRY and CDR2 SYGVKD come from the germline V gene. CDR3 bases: TGTGCCATCAGTGAGACTGATCAGCCCCAGCATTTT. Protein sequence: CAISETDQPQHF.

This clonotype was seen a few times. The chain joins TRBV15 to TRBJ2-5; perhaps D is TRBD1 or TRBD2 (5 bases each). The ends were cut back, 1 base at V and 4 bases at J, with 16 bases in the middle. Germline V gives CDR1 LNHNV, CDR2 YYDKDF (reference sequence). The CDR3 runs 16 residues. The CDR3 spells CATSRGWGSVSETQYF. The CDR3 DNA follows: TGTGCCACCAGCAGAGGTTGGGGGTCGGTATCAGAGACCCAGTACTTC. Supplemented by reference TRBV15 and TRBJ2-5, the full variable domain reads DAMVIQNPRYQVTQFGKPVTLSCSQTLNHNVMYWYQQKSSQAPKLLFHYYDKDFNNEADTPDNFQSRRPNTSFCFLDIRSPGLGDTAMYLCATSRGWGSVSETQYFGPGTRLLVL.

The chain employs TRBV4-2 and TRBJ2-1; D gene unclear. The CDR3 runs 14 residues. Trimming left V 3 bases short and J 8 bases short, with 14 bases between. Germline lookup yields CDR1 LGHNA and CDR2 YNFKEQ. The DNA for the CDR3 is TGTGCCAGCAGCCACCAAGACGGTGGCGATGAGCAGTTCTTC. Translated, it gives CASSHQDGGDEQFF.

CDR3: CATRERGDSYEQYF. The CDR3, as DNA: TGTGCCACTAGGGAGAGGGGGGACTCCTACGAGCAGTACTTC. This rearrangement joins TRBV15 to TRBJ2-7, with D perhaps assigned TRBD1 or TRBD2 (6 bases each). Germline V CDR1 and CDR2: LNHNV, YYDKDF (reference sequence). The CDR3 has 14 amino acids. The ends were cut back, 9 bases at V and 0 bases at J, with 15 bases in the middle.

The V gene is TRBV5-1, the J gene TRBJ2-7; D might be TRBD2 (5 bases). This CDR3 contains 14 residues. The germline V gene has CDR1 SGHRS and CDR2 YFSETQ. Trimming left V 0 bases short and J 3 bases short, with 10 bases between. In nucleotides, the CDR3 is TGCGCCAGCAGCTTGGCAGTTGGACTCTACGAGCAGTACTTC. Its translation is CASSLAVGLYEQYF.

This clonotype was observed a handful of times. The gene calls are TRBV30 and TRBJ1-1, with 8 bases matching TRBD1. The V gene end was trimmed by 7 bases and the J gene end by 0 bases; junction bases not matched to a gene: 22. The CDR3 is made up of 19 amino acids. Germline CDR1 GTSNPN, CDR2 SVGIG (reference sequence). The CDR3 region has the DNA TGTGCCTCCATAAAGGGCACGACGGGACAGGTGTATTTGAACACTGAAGCTTTCTTT. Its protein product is CASIKGTTGQVYLNTEAFF.

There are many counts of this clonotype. Here the CDR3 reads CASSQAGGLGTDTQYF. As DNA, the CDR3 is TGTGCCAGCAGCCAAGCGGGGGGACTTGGAACAGATACGCAGTATTTT. The chain couples TRBV4-2 to TRBJ2-3; 7 bases map to TRBD2. J gave up 3 bases and V 1 base, and 7 bases lay outside the gene matches. Germline-derived CDR1 and CDR2 are LGHNA and YNFKEQ. This CDR3 region has 16 residues.

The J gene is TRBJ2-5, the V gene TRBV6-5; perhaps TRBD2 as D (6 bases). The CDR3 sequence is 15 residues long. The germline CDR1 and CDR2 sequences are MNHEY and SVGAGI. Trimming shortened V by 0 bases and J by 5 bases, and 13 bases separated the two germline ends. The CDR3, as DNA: TGTGCCAGCAGTTACTCGACGTTGGGGGGTGAGACCCAGTACTTC. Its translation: CASSYSTLGGETQYF.

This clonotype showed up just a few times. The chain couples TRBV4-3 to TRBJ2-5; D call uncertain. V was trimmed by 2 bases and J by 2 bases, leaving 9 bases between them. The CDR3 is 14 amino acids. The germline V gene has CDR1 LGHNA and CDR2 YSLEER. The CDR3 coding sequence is TGCGCCAGCAGCCAACGCCGGGTTCAAGAGACCCAGTACTTC. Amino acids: CASSQRRVQETQYF.

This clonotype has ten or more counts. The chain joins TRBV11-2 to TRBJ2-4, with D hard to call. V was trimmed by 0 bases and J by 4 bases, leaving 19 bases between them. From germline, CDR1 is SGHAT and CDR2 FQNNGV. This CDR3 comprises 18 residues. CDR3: CASSLDGTRRRTKNIQYF. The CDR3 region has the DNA TGTGCCAGCAGCTTAGATGGTACCAGACGACGTACAAAAAACATTCAGTACTTC.

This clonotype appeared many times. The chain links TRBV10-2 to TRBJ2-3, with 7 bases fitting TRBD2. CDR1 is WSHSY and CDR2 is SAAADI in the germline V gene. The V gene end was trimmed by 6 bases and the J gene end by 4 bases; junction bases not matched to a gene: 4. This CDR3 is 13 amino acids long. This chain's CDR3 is CASRGLVPDTQYF. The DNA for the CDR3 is TGCGCCAGCAGAGGACTAGTCCCAGATACGCAGTATTTT.

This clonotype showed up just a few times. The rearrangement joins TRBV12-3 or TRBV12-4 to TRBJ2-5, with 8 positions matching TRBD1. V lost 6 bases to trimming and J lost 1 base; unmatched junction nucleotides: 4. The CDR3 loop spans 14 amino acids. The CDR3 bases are TGTGCCAGCAGGGAAGACAGGGGCCAAGAGACCCAGTACTTC. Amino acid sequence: CASREDRGQETQYF.

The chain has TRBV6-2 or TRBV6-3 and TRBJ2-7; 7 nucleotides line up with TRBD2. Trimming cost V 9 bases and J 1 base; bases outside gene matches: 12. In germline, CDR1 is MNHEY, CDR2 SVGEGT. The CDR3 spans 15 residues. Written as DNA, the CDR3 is TGTGCCAGGAGACTGGGGGACTACCTATCCTACGAGCAGTACTTC. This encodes CARRLGDYLSYEQYF.

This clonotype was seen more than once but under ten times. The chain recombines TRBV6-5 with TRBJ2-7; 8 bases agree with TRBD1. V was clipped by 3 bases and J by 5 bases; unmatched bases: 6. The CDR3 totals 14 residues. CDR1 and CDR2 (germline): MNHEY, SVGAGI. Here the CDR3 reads CASSYQGASHEQYF. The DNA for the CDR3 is TGTGCCAGCAGTTATCAGGGGGCTTCCCACGAGCAGTACTTC.

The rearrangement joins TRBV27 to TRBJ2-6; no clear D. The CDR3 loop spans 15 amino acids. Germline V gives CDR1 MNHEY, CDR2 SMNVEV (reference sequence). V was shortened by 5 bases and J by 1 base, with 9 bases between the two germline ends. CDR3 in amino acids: CASSPLQSGANVLTF. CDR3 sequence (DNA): TGTGCCAGCAGTCCTCTCCAATCTGGGGCCAACGTCCTGACTTTC.

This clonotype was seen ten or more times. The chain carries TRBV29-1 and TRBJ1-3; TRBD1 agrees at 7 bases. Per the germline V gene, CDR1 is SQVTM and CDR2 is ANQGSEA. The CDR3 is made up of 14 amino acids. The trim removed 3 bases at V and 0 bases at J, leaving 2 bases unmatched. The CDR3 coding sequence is TGCAGCGTTGACAGGGGGAGCTCTGGAAACACCATATATTTT. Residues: CSVDRGSSGNTIYF. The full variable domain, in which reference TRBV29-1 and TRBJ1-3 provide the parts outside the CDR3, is SAVISQKPSRDICQRGTSLTIQCQVDSQVTMMFWYRQQPGQSLTLIATANQGSEATYESGFVIDKFPISRPNLTFSTLTVSNMSPEDSSIYLCSVDRGSSGNTIYFGEGSWLTVV.

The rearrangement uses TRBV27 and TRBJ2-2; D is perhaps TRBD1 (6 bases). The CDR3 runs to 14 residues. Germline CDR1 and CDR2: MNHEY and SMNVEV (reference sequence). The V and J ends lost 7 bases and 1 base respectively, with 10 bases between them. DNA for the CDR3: TGTGCCAGCAAAGCACAGGGGAACACCGGGGAGCTGTTTTTT. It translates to CASKAQGNTGELFF.

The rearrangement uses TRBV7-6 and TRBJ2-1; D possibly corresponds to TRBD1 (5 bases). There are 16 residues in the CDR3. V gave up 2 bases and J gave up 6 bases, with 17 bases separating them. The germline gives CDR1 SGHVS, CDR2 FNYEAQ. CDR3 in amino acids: CASSLLRQGGRNEQFF. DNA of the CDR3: TGTGCCAGCAGCTTATTGAGGCAGGGTGGCCGCAATGAGCAGTTCTTC.

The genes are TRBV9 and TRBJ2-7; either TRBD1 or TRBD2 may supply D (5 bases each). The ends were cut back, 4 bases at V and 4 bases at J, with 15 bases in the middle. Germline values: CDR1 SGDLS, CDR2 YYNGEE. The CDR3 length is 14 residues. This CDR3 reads CASSSGTTFYEQYF. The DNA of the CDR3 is TGTGCCAGCAGCTCCGGGACCACCTTTTACGAGCAGTACTTC.

The CDR3 DNA sequence: TGTGCCATCAGAAATGGACAGGGGAGCGATACGCAGTATTTT. Its translation: CAIRNGQGSDTQYF. The rearrangement joins TRBV10-3 to TRBJ2-3; 9 positions agree with TRBD1. Trimming removed 6 bases from V and 6 bases from J; junction bases left unmatched: 7. Germline lookup yields CDR1 ENHRY and CDR2 SYGVKD. This CDR3 comprises 14 residues.